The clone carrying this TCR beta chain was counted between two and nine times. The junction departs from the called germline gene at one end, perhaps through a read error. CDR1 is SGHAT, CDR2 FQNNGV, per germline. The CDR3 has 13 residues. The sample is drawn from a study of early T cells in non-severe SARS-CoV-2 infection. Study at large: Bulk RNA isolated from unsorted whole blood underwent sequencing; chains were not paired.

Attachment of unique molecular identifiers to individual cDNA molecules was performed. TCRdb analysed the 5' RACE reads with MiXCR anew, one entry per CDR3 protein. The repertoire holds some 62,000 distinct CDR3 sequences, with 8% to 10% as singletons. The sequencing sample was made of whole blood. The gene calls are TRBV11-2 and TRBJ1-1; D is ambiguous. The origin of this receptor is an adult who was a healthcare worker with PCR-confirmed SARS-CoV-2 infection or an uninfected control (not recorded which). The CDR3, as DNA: TGTGTCAGCAGCCCTTACCGGGACACTGAAGCTTTCTTT. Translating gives CVSSPYRDTEAFF.